This T cell receptor (beta chain) was profiled in a study of cytomegalovirus exposure and HLA in healthy donors. The germline CDR1 and CDR2 sequences are SGHTA and FQGNSA. The CDR3 is 17 amino acids. V gave up 1 base and J gave up 3 bases, with 16 bases separating them. The study ran its PCR with 60 Vbeta and 13 Jbeta primers. Assay used: immunoSEQ multiplex PCR; TCRdb lists only in-frame clones, some missing. The sample includes around 38,000 clones, roughly 67% of them seen just once. V usage is TRBV7-2 and J usage is TRBJ2-1; D is perhaps TRBD2 (7 bases). The source of this sequence is a man in his fifties in good health and CMV-seropositive. The sample comprised PBMCs. CDR3 nucleotides: TGTGCCAGCAGCTTAGTTGGCGGGGGCCGCGACTACAATGAGCAGTTCTTC. It codes for CASSLVGGGRDYNEQFF.